This T cell receptor beta chain was found in a study of identical twins' blood T cells (dated by TCRdb to the early 2010s). Notes on the research overall: Roughly 50 million Illumina reads were obtained across roughly twelve libraries, of which six were alpha-chain libraries and six were beta-chain libraries. The study compared TCR alpha and beta chain repertoires of three pairs of monozygous twins using next-generation sequencing to assess genetic influence on repertoire formation.

Six healthy women forming three monozygous twin pairs were used as donors. Each of the three twin pairs had been raised together, and the twins in each pair were thought likely to have encountered the same infectious agents and vaccines. RNA was isolated from peripheral blood mononuclear cells and used to prepare TCR cDNA libraries. The investigation overall reported the following: Environmental influences could not be excluded as an explanation for twin similarity, since twins were reared together. How many CDR3 clonotypes two donors shared depended mainly on the product of their cloneset sizes, and the twins did not clearly stray from this trend. Independent studies were stated to be required to validate the proposed role of the TCRalpha J segment in MHC recognition during thymic selection. Looking at the most abundant TCRbeta clonotypes, every donor had more CDR3 sequences in common with her twin than with unrelated donors. V gene usage was reported to be markedly more similar within twin pairs than between unrelated donors, even among non-selected out-of-frame TCRbeta clonotypes.

The library was prepared using 5' RACE. The instrument was an Illumina Genome Analyzer IIx. The RNA-based TCR cDNA libraries were made using a previously described protocol that was modified in several ways. To prevent cross-contamination, barcodes specific to each sample were added to both ends of every TCR cDNA library during cDNA synthesis and amplification. On the authors' methods: Between about 100,000 and nearly 550,000 clonotypes were identified per individual, and about 2 to 3.6 million CDR3-containing reads were obtained per library. Reads with improper barcode index combinations were discarded, and clonesets were then built for each library with the MiTCR software. While assembling CDR3 clonotypes, MiTCR corrected PCR and sequencing errors and either filtered or rescued low-quality reads. Artificial out-of-frame clonotypes were removed by being mapped to in-frame sequences, with one indel in the CDR3 allowed. V and J gene usage similarity between donors was measured as Jensen-Shannon divergence divided by mean entropy. The public sequencing data were trimmed at Q25 with fastp and processed into clonotypes with MiXCR by TCRdb, which kept only in-frame beta chains. A single entry per CDR3 protein holds the most common genes and DNA from its merged rows. What appears here as the V and J calls and clone size reflects TCRdb's work, not the paper's. This sample lists 350,000 to 450,000 distinct CDR3 sequences; 28% were detected once. Roughly 6.1% of the sample is held by the ten biggest clonotypes.

Of note for this clonotype: Its antigen is currently not known. Per-base quality was not reported, and no clone a single base away is much larger than it.

The TCR originated in a woman between 18 and 49 years old in good health. Sequenced: PBMCs.

The sequenced DNA: TGTGCCAGCAGTGGCGGACAGCACAATCAGCCCCAGCATTTT. This codes for CASSGGQHNQPQHF. Rearrangement joined TRBV6-5 to TRBJ1-5, with TRBD1 perhaps the D gene, on 6 matching bases. The V end loses 5 bases and the J end loses 3 bases, and a stretch of 11 bases separates them. As encoded in the germline V gene, CDR1 is MNHEY while CDR2 is SVGAGI. From its cysteine to its phenylalanine, the CDR3 spans 14 amino acids. Only CDR3 DNA is held: 42 bases, read in frame from base 1.